Presented here are 4 T cell receptor beta chains from one specimen sequenced in a study of cytomegalovirus exposure and HLA in healthy donors. Primers for the PCR totalled 60 Vbeta and 13 Jbeta. Measured with immunoSEQ multiplex PCR; TCRdb has only the in-frame clones, and not every one. The sample includes some 96,000 clones, around 64% of them seen just once. The sample taken for sequencing was PBMCs. These receptors were obtained from a man aged 60 to 69 in good health and CMV-seronegative.

This sequence joins TRBV7-9 and TRBJ1-1; TRBD1 matches at 12 bases. Trimming at V came to 1 base and at J to 5 bases, leaving 5 bases not matched to a gene. The CDR3 sequence is 16 residues long. In germline, CDR1 is SEHNR, CDR2 FQNEAQ (reference sequence). The CDR3 DNA sequence: TGTGCCAGCAGCTTAGGGGACAGGGGGCGCGGTACTGAAGCTTTCTTT. Translation gives CASSLGDRGRGTEAFF.

This clone is classed as medium-sized. This chain links TRBV30 with TRBJ1-5; D is possibly TRBD1 (6 bases). Germline values: CDR1 GTSNPN, CDR2 SVGIG (reference sequence). This CDR3 region has 15 residues. Trimming removed 3 bases from V and 1 base from J, with 13 bases in between. CDR3 in DNA: TGTGCCTGGAGCCTAGAAACAGGGAGCAATCAGCCCCAGCATTTT. As protein: CAWSLETGSNQPQHF. The whole variable domain, filled in from reference TRBV30 and TRBJ1-5, reads SQTIHQWPATLVQPVGSPLSLECTVEGTSNPNLYWYRQAAGRGLQLLFYSVGIGQISSEVPQNLSASRPQDRQFILSSKKLLLSDSGFYLCAWSLETGSNQPQHFGDGTRLSIL.

The sample holds a few counts of this clone. This rearrangement joins TRBV5-1 to TRBJ2-5; TRBD1 aligns across 7 bases. CDR3 size: 14 residues. Germline V lookup: CDR1 SGHRS, CDR2 YFSETQ. V lost 7 bases, J lost 3 bases, and 9 bases stayed unmatched. The CDR3 nucleotides are TGCGCCAGCCAACCCGGTACAGGGGAAGAGACCCAGTACTTC. Protein: CASQPGTGEETQYF.

This clone was counted only a few times. This sequence joins TRBV6-5 and TRBJ1-2; 7 nucleotides line up with TRBD1. The CDR3 is 15 residues long. Per germline, CDR1 MNHEY and CDR2 SVGAGI. V was clipped by 6 bases and J by 2 bases; unmatched bases: 9. The CDR3 DNA follows: TGTGCCAGCAGCCCTCAGGGGGTAGGAAACTATGGCTACACCTTC. Translation gives CASSPQGVGNYGYTF.